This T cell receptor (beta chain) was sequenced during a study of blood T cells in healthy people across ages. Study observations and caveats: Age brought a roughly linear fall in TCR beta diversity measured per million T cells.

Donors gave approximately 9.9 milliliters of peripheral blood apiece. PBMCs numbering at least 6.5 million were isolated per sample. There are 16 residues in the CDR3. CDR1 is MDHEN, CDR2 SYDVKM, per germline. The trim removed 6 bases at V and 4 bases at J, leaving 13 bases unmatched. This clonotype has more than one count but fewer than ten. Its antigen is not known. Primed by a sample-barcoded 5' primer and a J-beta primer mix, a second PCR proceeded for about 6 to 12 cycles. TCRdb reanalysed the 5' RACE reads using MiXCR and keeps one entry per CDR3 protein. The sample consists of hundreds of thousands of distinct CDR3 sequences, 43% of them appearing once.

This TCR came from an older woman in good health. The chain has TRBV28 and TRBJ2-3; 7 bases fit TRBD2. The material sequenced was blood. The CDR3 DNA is TGTGCCAGCAGACTACGGGGCGGGAGTCAATCAGATACGCAGTATTTT. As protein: CASRLRGGSQSDTQYF.